Listed below are T cell receptor beta chains from one sample, sequenced in a study of blood T cell repertoires in COVID-19. Produced via immunoSEQ multiplex PCR; TCRdb's table is partial and in-frame only. The repertoire holds about 96,000 clones, with around 81% as singletons. Input material: peripheral blood. The receptors come from a man aged 45 to 65 who had recovered from COVID-19. CDR3s include the opening cysteine and the closing phenylalanine or tryptophan. D genes are given only for firm matches. A clone size is listed for some rows: how often the clone was seen (once, few, many), or a class if it is expanded.

NA	TRBV27	NA	TRBJ1-4	TGTGCCAGCAGTTTAATCGGTACAGGGTTGGCAACTAATGAAAAACTGTTTTTT	CASSLIGTGLATNEKLFF
NA	TRBV5-1	TRBD2	TRBJ2-7	TGCGCCAGCAGCGCCGGACTAGAAGGCTACGAGCAGTACTTC	CASSAGLEGYEQYF
few	TRBV29-1	NA	TRBJ2-7	TGCAGCGTCGGTTACAGTGACTACGAGCAGTACTTC	CSVGYSDYEQYF
NA	TRBV27	TRBD2	TRBJ2-5	TGTGCCAGCAGTTTACTAGGACTAGCGGGAGGAGGCGAGACCCAGTACTTC	CASSLLGLAGGGETQYF
NA	TRBV5-1	NA	TRBJ1-2	TGCGCCAGCAGCTATCGAGACTCACTGTACTTC	CASSYRDSLYF
NA	TRBV9	TRBD2	TRBJ2-5	TGTGCCAGCAGCGTATCTGTAGCGGGAGGGCTTGAGACCCAGTACTTC	CASSVSVAGGLETQYF
NA	TRBV5-1	NA	TRBJ2-3	TGCGCCAGCAGCTTCGGGGAATTAGATACGCAGTATTTT	CASSFGELDTQYF
NA	TRBV7-9	TRBD1	TRBJ1-1	TGTGCCAGCAGCCCGGGACAGGGGATGAACACTGAAGCTTTCTTT	CASSPGQGMNTEAFF
NA	TRBV10-3	TRBD1	TRBJ1-3	TGTGCCATCAGTGAGTCCGGGACAGGCTCTGGAAACACCATATATTTT	CAISESGTGSGNTIYF
NA	TRBV2	TRBD2	TRBJ2-1	TGTGCCAGCAGTGTCGGGACTAGCGGGGTCTTC	CASSVGTSGVF
NA	TRBV5-1	NA	TRBJ1-1	TGCGCCAGCAGCCGCCCCGCAGGGGAGGCTTTCTTT	CASSRPAGEAFF
NA	TRBV24-1	NA	TRBJ2-2	TGTGCCACCAGTGATTCTCGAGCCGAGGCGCGAACTGCGAGCACCGGGGAGCTGTTTTTT	CATSDSRAEARTASTGELFF
few	TRBV19	NA	TRBJ1-1	TGTGCCAGTGCGGGACTGCTGAACACTGAAGCTTTCTTT	CASAGLLNTEAFF
NA	TRBV18	TRBD1	TRBJ1-1	TGTGCCAGCTCACCACTAGTCCCGGGACAGGGGGCTCGTGCTTTCTTT	CASSPLVPGQGARAFF
NA	TRBV6-2/TRBV6-3	TRBD2	TRBJ2-5	TGTGCCAGCAGCTCGGGACTAGCGGGAGGGCCAGTGGAGACCCAGTACTTC	CASSSGLAGGPVETQYF
few	TRBV28	NA	TRBJ1-2	TGTGCCAGCATCCCCGGGTTTGCTAACTATGGCTACACCTTC	CASIPGFANYGYTF
NA	TRBV3-1/TRBV3-2	TRBD1	TRBJ1-2	TGTGCCAGCAGCCATACCGGACAGGGGGTAACTGGCTACACCTTC	CASSHTGQGVTGYTF
NA	TRBV9	NA	TRBJ2-3	TGTGCCAGCAGCGTAGACTACACTTCTAGCACAGATACGCAGTATTTT	CASSVDYTSSTDTQYF
NA	TRBV18	NA	TRBJ2-7	TGTGCCAGCTCACCACAGCGGGACAGGTCTTCCTACGAGCAGTACTTC	CASSPQRDRSSYEQYF
NA	TRBV9	TRBD1	TRBJ2-3	TGTGCCAGCAGCGGACAGGGGGCCGTCACAGATACGCAGTATTTT	CASSGQGAVTDTQYF
few	TRBV5-1	TRBD2	TRBJ2-1	TGCGCCAGCAGCTTGGTTGGCAGGAGACTTAGCGGGGGGTTGAATGAGCAGTTCTTC	CASSLVGRRLSGGLNEQFF
NA	TRBV10-3	TRBD2	TRBJ2-3	TGTGCCATCAGCCGAGAACTAGCGGGGAGCACAGATACGCAGTATTTT	CAISRELAGSTDTQYF
NA	TRBV5-1	NA	TRBJ2-2	TGCGCCAGCAGCTTGTTGGCATCTGGCACCGGGGAGCTGTTTTTT	CASSLLASGTGELFF
NA	TRBV7-2	NA	TRBJ2-5	TGTGCCAGCAGCTTTAGAACTAGGAGAGAGACCCAGTACTTC	CASSFRTRRETQYF
NA	TRBV6-6	NA	TRBJ2-7	TGTGCCAGCAGTTCTGAGGGCAGCCATCGCTCCTACGAGCAGTACTTC	CASSSEGSHRSYEQYF
NA	TRBV30	NA	TRBJ2-1	TGTGCCTGGAGTGTATCTGTCGAGCAGTTCTTC	CAWSVSVEQFF
NA	TRBV19	TRBD1	TRBJ1-2	TGTGCCAGTAGTATCGGGACAGGGCAGGTTCGCTACACCTTC	CASSIGTGQVRYTF
NA	TRBV9	TRBD1	TRBJ1-2	TGTGCCAGCAGCGTAGAGGGGACAGCAGTCCCTAACTATGGCTACACCTTC	CASSVEGTAVPNYGYTF
NA	TRBV18	TRBD1	TRBJ1-6	TGTGCCAGCTCACTCAGACAGGGGTTGGATTCACCCCTCCACTTT	CASSLRQGLDSPLHF
NA	TRBV19	NA	TRBJ1-1	TGTGCCAGTACAGCGGGTCCCGGACGTACCACTGAAGCTTTCTTT	CASTAGPGRTTEAFF
once	TRBV11-3	NA	TRBJ1-1	TGTGCCAGCAGCTTAGGAGACACTGAAGCTTTCTTT	CASSLGDTEAFF
NA	TRBV5-8	TRBD1	TRBJ2-7	TGTGCCAGCAGCTTTAAGGACAGGCGACACGAGCAGTACTTC	CASSFKDRRHEQYF
once	TRBV7-9	TRBD1	TRBJ1-4	TGTGCCAGCAGCTTAGGTAGCTCCAGGGGGAATGAAAAACTGTTTTTT	CASSLGSSRGNEKLFF
NA	TRBV5-1	NA	TRBJ2-5	TGCGCCAGCTCTAGAGGGTACCCATCGAAGGAGACCCAGTACTTC	CASSRGYPSKETQYF
NA	TRBV5-4	TRBD2	TRBJ2-3	TGTGCCAGCAGCTTTGGCGGGAGGGTCGATACGCAGTATTTT	CASSFGGRVDTQYF